This section outlines one T cell receptor beta chain sequence together with its context. This sample is part of a study of blood T cell repertoires in COVID-19. Across the whole study: Researchers got acute and convalescent COVID-19 samples from the United States, Italy and Spain. Nucleic acid was either cDNA or gDNA, and it came from T cells, B-cell-depleted T cells, or PBMCs.

Germline V gene lookup returns CDR1 SNHLY and CDR2 FYNNEI. Unmatched junction bases numbered 4, after V lost 5 bases and J lost 1 base. CDR3 size: 14 residues. Original methodology: Reference gene primer amplification yielded estimated nucleated cell counts. Profiling relied on immunoSEQ multiplex PCR, and the TCRdb table lists in-frame clones only, not all of them. For V, J and clone size, that table is used; D and trimming come from the DNA. The data show tens of thousands of clones, around 80% seen once. The chain couples TRBV2 to TRBJ1-1; 7 nucleotides line up with TRBD1. Sequencing used peripheral blood. The sequence was collected from a woman older than 75 with acute or convalescent COVID-19. The CDR3 here is CASSRDSPNTEAFF. The CDR3 DNA reads as TGTGCCAGCAGTCGGGACAGCCCGAACACTGAAGCTTTCTTT. The entire variable domain, with the rest obtained from reference TRBV2 and TRBJ1-1, is as follows: EPEVTQTPSHQVTQMGQEVILRCVPISNHLYFYWYRQILGQKVEFLVSFYNNEISEKSEIFDDQFSVERPDGSNFTLKIRSTKLEDSAMYFCASSRDSPNTEAFFGQGTRLTVV.